By share of the sample, the clone carrying this T cell receptor beta chain is medium-sized. Its antigen is as yet unknown. This sample was included in a study of T cell repertoires in aging, cancer and after chemotherapy. As for the study in general: Donor ages fell into six groups from 30 or younger up to 70 or older. Roughly 8.8 million TCR reads made up the full dataset. Study-level results: Compared with age-matched healthy donors, untreated hematological or solid cancer patients showed higher blood TCR clonality.

The template was genomic DNA from peripheral blood, not RNA. The germline gives CDR1 LNHDA, CDR2 SQIVND (reference sequence). This CDR3 comprises 15 residues. V was cut by 8 bases and J by 2 bases, with 13 bases left in between. Multiplex touch-down PCR with TRB-A/B primers amplified rearranged V-D-J TRB sequences. TCRdb itself ran the multiplex PCR reads through MiXCR, one entry per CDR3 protein. The sample holds thousands of distinct CDR3 sequences, roughly two fifths seen once. The source of this sequence is a human donor in good health. The chain combines TRBV19 with TRBJ2-6; possible D gene TRBD1, 6 bases. The sequenced material came from blood. Here the CDR3 DNA reads TGTGCCAGTTCCCTCCAGGGGCCTGGGGCCAACGTCCTGACTTTC. Its translation is CASSLQGPGANVLTF.